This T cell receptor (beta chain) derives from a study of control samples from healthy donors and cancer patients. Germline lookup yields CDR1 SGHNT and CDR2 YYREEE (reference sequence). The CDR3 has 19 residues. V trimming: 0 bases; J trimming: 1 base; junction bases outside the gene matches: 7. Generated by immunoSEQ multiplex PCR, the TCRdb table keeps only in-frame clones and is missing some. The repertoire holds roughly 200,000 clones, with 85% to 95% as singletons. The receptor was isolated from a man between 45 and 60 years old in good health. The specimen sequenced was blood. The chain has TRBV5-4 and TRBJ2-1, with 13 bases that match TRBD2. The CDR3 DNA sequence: TGTGCCAGCAGCTTGGGCCAGACTAGCGGGGGGCGATCCTACAATGAGCAGTTCTTC. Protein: CASSLGQTSGGRSYNEQFF.